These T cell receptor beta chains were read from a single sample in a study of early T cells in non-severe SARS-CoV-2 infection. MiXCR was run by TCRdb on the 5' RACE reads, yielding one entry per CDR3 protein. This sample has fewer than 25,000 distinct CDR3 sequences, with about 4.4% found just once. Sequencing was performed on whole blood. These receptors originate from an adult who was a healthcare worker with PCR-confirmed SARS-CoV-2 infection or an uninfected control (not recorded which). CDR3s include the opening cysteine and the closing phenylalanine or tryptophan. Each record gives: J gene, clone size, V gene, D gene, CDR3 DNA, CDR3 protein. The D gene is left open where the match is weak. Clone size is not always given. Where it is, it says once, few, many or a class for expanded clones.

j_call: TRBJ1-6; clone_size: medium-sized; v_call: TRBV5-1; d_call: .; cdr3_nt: TGCGCCAGCAGTCCCAATAATTCACCCCTCCACTTT; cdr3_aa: CASSPNNSPLHF
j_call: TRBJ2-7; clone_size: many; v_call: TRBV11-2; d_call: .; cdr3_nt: TGTGCCAGCAGCCCGGGTGGGTGGATGTACGAGCAGTACTTC; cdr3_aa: CASSPGGWMYEQYF
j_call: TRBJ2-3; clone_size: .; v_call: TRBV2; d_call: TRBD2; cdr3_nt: TGTGCCAGCAGTGAAGGTTCTAGCGGGAGGAGGTTCACAGATACGCAGTATTTT; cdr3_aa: CASSEGSSGRRFTDTQYF
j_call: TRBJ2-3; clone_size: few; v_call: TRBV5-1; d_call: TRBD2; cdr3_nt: TGCGCCAGCAGGCCCGGAGGGAGCGGGAGAACAGATACGCAGTATTTT; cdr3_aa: CASRPGGSGRTDTQYF
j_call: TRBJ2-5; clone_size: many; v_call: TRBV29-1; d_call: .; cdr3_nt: TGCAGCGCCACAGGGATGGGAGAGACCCAGTACTTC; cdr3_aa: CSATGMGETQYF
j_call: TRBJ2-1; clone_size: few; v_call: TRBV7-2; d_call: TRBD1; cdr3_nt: TGTGCCAGCAGCCTTCGGGACAGGAAGAATGAGCAGTTCTTC; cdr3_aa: CASSLRDRKNEQFF
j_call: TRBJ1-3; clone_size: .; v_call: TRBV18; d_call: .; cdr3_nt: TGTGCCAGCTCAATGTCCGCGGATACCTCTGGAAACACCATATATTTT; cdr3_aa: CASSMSADTSGNTIYF
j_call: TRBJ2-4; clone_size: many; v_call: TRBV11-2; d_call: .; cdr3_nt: TGTGCCAGCAGCTATAATACCCAGGGATTATTGTTGAGTTACATTCAGTACTTC; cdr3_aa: CASSYNTQGLLLSYIQYF
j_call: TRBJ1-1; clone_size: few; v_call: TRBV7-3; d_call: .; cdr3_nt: TGTGCCAGCAGCTTGAGGGACTACACTGAAGCTTTCTTT; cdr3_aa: CASSLRDYTEAFF
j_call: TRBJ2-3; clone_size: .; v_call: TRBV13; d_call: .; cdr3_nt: TGTGCCAGCAGCTTAGTAGTTGGGAGCACAGATACGCAGTATTTT; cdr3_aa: CASSLVVGSTDTQYF
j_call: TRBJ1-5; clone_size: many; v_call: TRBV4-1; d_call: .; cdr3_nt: TGCGCCAGCAGTAGTGGCAGCAATCAGCCCCAGCATTTT; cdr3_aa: CASSSGSNQPQHF